One sample yielded the 25 T cell receptor beta chains listed below, sequenced in a study of T cell responses to AZD1222 COVID-19 vaccine. The assay was immunoSEQ multiplex PCR, and TCRdb's table has in-frame clones only and misses some. This sample carries 150,000 to 200,000 clones, approximately 90% of them seen once, and the ten largest clones take roughly 0.99%. The source was peripheral blood, collected on day 0 of AZD1222 vaccination. These receptors were taken from an adult in good health.

V usage is TRBV18 and J usage is TRBJ2-2; D is undetermined. Germline loops: CDR1 KGHSH, CDR2 LQKENI. The CDR3 contains 16 residues. V shed 3 bases and J shed 4 bases, with 15 bases lying between them. CDR3 protein: CASSPTELVITGELFF. The CDR3 DNA reads TGTGCCAGCTCACCCACCGAACTCGTCATCACCGGGGAGCTGTTTTTT.

This sequence joins TRBV28 and TRBJ2-2; 9 bases align to TRBD2. Trimming at V came to 3 bases and at J to 6 bases, leaving 5 bases not matched to a gene. Germline CDR1 reads MDHEN; CDR2 reads SYDVKM. This CDR3 spans 15 amino acids. CDR3 bases: TGTGCCAGCAGTTTGAGCGGGAGGAAAGCCGGGGAGCTGTTTTTT. This gives the protein CASSLSGRKAGELFF.

V gene TRBV2 combines with J gene TRBJ1-5; D is possibly TRBD1 (6 bases). The CDR3 is 15 residues long. Trimming stripped 2 bases from V and 10 bases from J, with 18 bases between. Germline values: CDR1 SNHLY, CDR2 FYNNEI. The CDR3 protein is CASSERSRGIIPQHF. The CDR3, as DNA: TGTGCCAGCAGTGAAAGGAGCAGGGGTATTATCCCCCAGCATTTT.

This rearrangement joins TRBV18 to TRBJ1-2, with 7 bases matching TRBD1. Losses at the gene ends were 2 bases for V and 2 bases for J; bases not matched to a gene: 2. The length of the CDR3 is 14 residues. In germline, CDR1 is KGHSH, CDR2 LQKENI. The CDR3 DNA reads TGTGCCAGCTCACCAGGGGGACAGAACTATGGCTACACCTTC. It translates to CASSPGGQNYGYTF. The whole variable domain, filled in from reference TRBV18 and TRBJ1-2, reads NAGVMQNPRHLVRRRGQEARLRCSPMKGHSHVYWYRQLPEEGLKFMVYLQKENIIDESGMPKERFSAEFPKEGPSILRIQQVVRGDSAAYFCASSPGGQNYGYTFGSGTRLTVV.

The chain links TRBV4-3 to TRBJ2-3; 10 bases fit TRBD2. CDR3 length: 17 residues. V was clipped by 2 bases and J by 3 bases; unmatched bases: 8. The germline V gene has CDR1 LGHNA and CDR2 YSLEER. CDR3 coding DNA: TGCGCCAGCAGCCAAAGCGGGGGGGTTAGTTTGACAGATACGCAGTATTTT. Its translation is CASSQSGGVSLTDTQYF.

The chain combines TRBV7-9 with TRBJ2-3; 7 positions match TRBD2. There are 18 residues in the CDR3. After removal of 2 bases from V and 0 bases from J, the junction contained 11 bases not matched to a gene. Germline V gene lookup returns CDR1 SEHNR and CDR2 FQNEAQ (reference sequence). CDR3 residues: CASSLIPSGPASTDTQYF. The CDR3 DNA reads as TGTGCCAGCAGCTTAATACCTAGCGGCCCAGCTAGCACAGATACGCAGTATTTT.

The chain uses TRBV29-1 and TRBJ2-5; D call uncertain. CDR3 size: 13 residues. The V end was cut by 5 bases, the J end by 4 bases, with 14 bases between. From germline, CDR1 is SQVTM and CDR2 ANQGSEA. The CDR3 protein is CSVNRGQIETQYF. The CDR3 DNA reads as TGCAGCGTTAATCGAGGTCAGATAGAGACCCAGTACTTC. The full variable domain, with the rest looked up from reference TRBV29-1 and TRBJ2-5, is SAVISQKPSRDICQRGTSLTIQCQVDSQVTMMFWYRQQPGQSLTLIATANQGSEATYESGFVIDKFPISRPNLTFSTLTVSNMSPEDSSIYLCSVNRGQIETQYFGPGTRLLVL.

Details on this clone: Being one base from a much bigger clone, this may be a read error. Other nucleotide sequences from this sample produce the same CDR3. The V and J genes are TRBV9 and TRBJ1-5; D is uncertain. CDR3 length: 13 residues. Germline V gene sequence: CDR1 SGDLS, CDR2 YYNGEE. Between the trimmed V and J ends, which lost 0 bases and 6 bases, there was a span of 7 bases. Here the CDR3 reads CASSVEGGQPQHF. The DNA for the CDR3 is TGTGCCAGCAGCGTAGAGGGCGGTCAGCCCCAGCATTTT.

This clone was picked up one time. This rearrangement joins TRBV4-2 to TRBJ2-7, with 10 bases fitting TRBD2. The CDR3 sequence is 18 residues long. From germline, CDR1 is LGHNA and CDR2 YNFKEQ. V lost 1 base to trimming and J lost 2 bases; unmatched junction nucleotides: 11. The CDR3 reads CASSQGLAGVGRPYEQYF. In DNA form, the CDR3 reads TGTGCCAGCAGCCAAGGGCTAGCGGGGGTGGGAAGGCCCTACGAGCAGTACTTC.

This clone was counted once. The chain has TRBV3-1 (or the pseudogene TRBV3-2) and TRBJ2-2; 11 nucleotides agree with TRBD2. The V gene's germline CDR1 is LGHDT and CDR2 YNNKEL (reference sequence). CDR3 length equals 20 residues. The junction had 14 bases not matched to a gene; V was cut back by 2 bases and J by 3 bases. The CDR3 nucleotides read TGTGCCAGCAGCCAATTAATATTCCCGGGACTAGCGGTTCACACCGGGGAGCTGTTTTTT. Protein sequence: CASSQLIFPGLAVHTGELFF.

This chain connects TRBV6-1 to TRBJ1-1; 7 positions match TRBD1. V was pared by 5 bases and J by 1 base, with 7 bases of the junction left unmatched. The CDR3 has 15 residues. Germline V gives CDR1 MNHNS, CDR2 SASEGT. The CDR3 coding sequence is TGTGCCAGCAGTCTCCACGGACAGGAGAACACTGAAGCTTTCTTT. Amino acid sequence: CASSLHGQENTEAFF.

The chain links TRBV11-2 to TRBJ1-6; D is perhaps TRBD1 (6 bases). Germline V gene sequence: CDR1 SGHAT, CDR2 FQNNGV. V lost 4 bases to trimming and J lost 8 bases, with 12 bases between them. This CDR3 has 14 residues. In nucleotides, the CDR3 is TGTGCCAGCAGCTCCGGACAGATTCATTCACCCCTCCACTTT. Translated, it gives CASSSGQIHSPLHF.

The rearrangement joins TRBV3-1 (or the pseudogene TRBV3-2) to TRBJ2-1; TRBD1 is a possible D gene (6 bases). The length of the CDR3 is 15 residues. V lost 1 base and J lost 6, with 13 bases in between. Germline lookup yields CDR1 LGHDT and CDR2 YNNKEL (reference sequence). The CDR3: CASSQAPIGGNEQFF. CDR3 coding DNA: TGTGCCAGCAGCCAAGCCCCCATAGGGGGCAATGAGCAGTTCTTC.

The gene calls are TRBV2 and TRBJ1-2; TRBD1 might be the D (5 bases). Per the germline V gene, CDR1 is SNHLY and CDR2 is FYNNEI. The V end was cut by 0 bases, the J end by 8 bases, with 22 bases between. The CDR3 loop spans 17 amino acids. The CDR3 nucleotides read TGTGCCAGCAGTGAAGCCGGGACCAAAGCAACCCGGGGGGGCTACACCTTC. Translated, it gives CASSEAGTKATRGGYTF.

This rearrangement joins TRBV2 to TRBJ1-4; 7 bases fit TRBD1. V trimming: 10 bases; J trimming: 4 bases; junction bases outside the gene matches: 6. Germline values: CDR1 SNHLY, CDR2 FYNNEI. This CDR3 has 13 residues. CDR3 in amino acids: CATTGTDNEKLFF. In DNA, the CDR3 is TGTGCCACCACCGGGACAGATAATGAAAAACTGTTTTTT.

A single count supports this clone. The chain links TRBV27 to TRBJ2-7; D call uncertain. V shed 1 base and J shed 2 bases, with 18 bases lying between them. CDR1 and CDR2 from the germline V gene are MNHEY and SMNVEV (reference sequence). This CDR3 has 17 residues. The CDR3 DNA is TGTGCCAGCAGTTTATTCTTCCCAACGACCAATCCCTACGAGCAGTACTTC. It is translated as CASSLFFPTTNPYEQYF.

The chain couples TRBV9 to TRBJ2-1; 8 bases line up with TRBD2. The CDR3 extends over 14 amino acids. Germline-derived CDR1 and CDR2 are SGDLS and YYNGEE. With V trimmed by 2 bases and J by 8 bases, 6 bases remained unmatched. CDR3 loop: CASSVSGGAYEQFF. CDR3 bases: TGTGCCAGCAGCGTTTCCGGGGGGGCCTATGAGCAGTTCTTC.

The chain combines TRBV28 with TRBJ1-1, with 9 bases that match TRBD1. Germline values: CDR1 MDHEN, CDR2 SYDVKM. Losses at the gene ends were 7 bases for V and 0 bases for J; bases not matched to a gene: 9. This CDR3 region has 16 residues. The CDR3 DNA follows: TGTGCCAGCATTACAGGGGGCGCTAAGTTGAACACTGAAGCTTTCTTT. Amino acids: CASITGGAKLNTEAFF.

The genes are TRBV9 and TRBJ2-3; no definite D call. CDR1 and CDR2 from the germline V gene are SGDLS and YYNGEE. The CDR3 loop spans 18 amino acids. Trimming cost V 0 bases and J 1 base, with 18 bases left between them. The CDR3 nucleotides read TGTGCCAGCAGCGTAGGGAAGACACTACCGGATGGCACAGATACGCAGTATTTT. This sequence encodes CASSVGKTLPDGTDTQYF.

The genes are TRBV5-1 and TRBJ1-1; perhaps TRBD1 as D (6 bases). Germline CDR1 and CDR2: SGHRS and YFSETQ. Trimming took off 4 bases at V and 4 bases at J, with 17 bases between the two ends. The CDR3 sequence is 15 residues long. The CDR3 region is CASSTDSFRATEAFF. In nucleotides, the CDR3 is TGCGCCAGCAGCACGGACAGTTTTCGAGCCACTGAAGCTTTCTTT. Full variable domain (rest looked up from reference TRBV5-1 and TRBJ1-1): KAGVTQTPRYLIKTRGQQVTLSCSPISGHRSVSWYQQTPGQGLQFLFEYFSETQRNKGNFPGRFSGRQFSNSRSEMNVSTLELGDSALYLCASSTDSFRATEAFFGQGTRLTVV.

The chain uses TRBV23-1 and TRBJ2-7; 7 positions match TRBD2. Being an ORF, TRBV23-1 has a function that is uncertain. CDR3 length: 16 amino acids. The V and J ends lost 0 bases and 4 bases, in that order; junction bases with no gene match: 9. CDR3 coding DNA: TGCGCCAGCAGTCAATCGACCATCCCAGCGGGATACGAGCAGTACTTC. Translating gives CASSQSTIPAGYEQYF.

V is TRBV5-5 and J is TRBJ1-6; 9 bases map to TRBD1. This CDR3 region has 14 residues. The V gene's germline CDR1 is SGHKS and CDR2 YYEKEE (reference sequence). With 3 bases clipped from V and 7 bases from J, the junction kept 2 bases outside the gene matches. The CDR3 region is CASSSGTGNSPLHF. The CDR3 nucleotides are TGTGCCAGCAGCTCCGGGACAGGGAATTCACCCCTCCACTTT.

V and J are TRBV19 and TRBJ2-1, with D hard to call. Trimming shortened V by 3 bases and J by 3 bases, and 12 bases separated the two germline ends. There are 15 residues in the CDR3. The germline CDR1 and CDR2 sequences are LNHDA and SQIVND (reference sequence). The CDR3 is CASSIGTTRYNEQFF. CDR3 in DNA: TGTGCCAGTAGTATCGGCACCACTCGCTACAATGAGCAGTTCTTC. The whole variable domain, filled in from reference TRBV19 and TRBJ2-1, reads DGGITQSPKYLFRKEGQNVTLSCEQNLNHDAMYWYRQDPGQGLRLIYYSQIVNDFQKGDIAEGYSVSREKKESFPLTVTSAQKNPTAFYLCASSIGTTRYNEQFFGPGTRLTVL.

The rearrangement uses TRBV27 and TRBJ1-5, with 7 bases matching TRBD1. The CDR3 is 15 amino acids. Per the germline V gene, CDR1 is MNHEY and CDR2 is SMNVEV (reference sequence). V shed 4 bases and J 2 bases; nucleotides not matched to a gene: 5. The CDR3 loop is CASSWGQGGNQPQHF. DNA of the CDR3: TGTGCCAGCAGTTGGGGGCAGGGGGGCAATCAGCCCCAGCATTTT.

The rearrangement joins TRBV7-3 to TRBJ2-7; TRBD1 might be the D (6 bases). The CDR3 consists of 13 residues. Between the trimmed V and J ends, which lost 2 bases and 9 bases, there was a span of 14 bases. Per the germline V gene, CDR1 is SGHTA and CDR2 is FQGTGA. The CDR3 reads CASSLRDGQRQYF. In nucleotides, the CDR3 is TGTGCCAGCAGCTTACGGGACGGACAGAGGCAGTACTTC.